This T cell receptor (beta chain) was sequenced in a study of control samples from healthy donors and cancer patients. The CDR3 spans 13 residues. Trimming pared 6 bases from V and 6 bases from J, leaving 12 bases between. Profiled with immunoSEQ multiplex PCR; TCRdb holds only in-frame clones, not every one. Found here are 120,000 or so clones, just under 90% of them singletons; the top ten hold about 12%. The specimen was blood. The chain links TRBV12-3 or TRBV12-4 to TRBJ1-3; the D gene is possibly TRBD1 (5 bases). The receptor was derived from a man under 40 in good health. CDR3 bases: TGTGCCAGCAGGGGGCAGGGTTTAAACACCATATATTTT. Amino acid sequence: CASRGQGLNTIYF.